These 26 T cell receptor beta chains share one sample of origin, sequenced in a study of blood T cell repertoires in COVID-19. Clones were sequenced by immunoSEQ multiplex PCR, and TCRdb holds only the in-frame ones, with some missing. The data hold roughly 260,000 clones, with about nine tenths observed a single time. Source material: peripheral blood. All receptors derive from a man between 40 and 49 years old who had recovered from COVID-19.

The genes are TRBV15 and TRBJ1-5; 11 bases line up with TRBD1. V shed 5 bases and J 7 bases; nucleotides not matched to a gene: 7. Germline CDR1 is LNHNV and CDR2 is YYDKDF (reference sequence). CDR3 size: 15 residues. The CDR3 spells CATSWTGGREQPQHF. The CDR3 region has the DNA TGTGCCACCAGCTGGACAGGGGGCAGGGAACAGCCCCAGCATTTT.

This sequence joins TRBV10-2 and TRBJ2-2; D is possibly TRBD1 (6 bases). Trimming pared 3 bases from V and 5 bases from J, leaving 13 bases between. Germline values: CDR1 WSHSY, CDR2 SAAADI. This CDR3 spans 15 amino acids. The CDR3 loop reads CASSDGAGVTGELFF. As DNA, the CDR3 is TGCGCCAGCAGTGATGGGGCAGGGGTTACCGGGGAGCTGTTTTTT.

The chain uses TRBV10-3 and TRBJ1-5, with D maybe TRBD1 (5 bases). The CDR3 sequence is 14 residues long. Germline V CDR1 and CDR2: ENHRY, SYGVKD. Trimming removed 0 bases from V and 7 bases from J, with 10 bases in between. CDR3 in amino acids: CAISESRGWQPQHF. The CDR3 nucleotides read TGTGCCATCAGTGAGTCTAGGGGTTGGCAGCCCCAGCATTTT.

This chain links TRBV14 with TRBJ1-6; TRBD1 matches 11 bases. V trimming: 4 bases; J trimming: 8 bases; junction bases outside the gene matches: 10. Per germline, CDR1 SGHDN and CDR2 FVKESK. The CDR3 loop spans 17 amino acids. CDR3 loop: CASSRIIPGQGDSPLHF. The DNA of the CDR3 is TGTGCCAGCAGCCGCATAATACCGGGACAGGGGGATTCACCCCTCCACTTT.

This clone was counted a single time. The rearrangement joins TRBV30 to TRBJ2-3; 9 positions agree with TRBD2. The junction had 6 bases not matched to a gene; V was cut back by 0 bases and J by 2 bases. This CDR3 spans 16 amino acids. Germline CDR1 GTSNPN, CDR2 SVGIG (reference sequence). This CDR3 reads CAWSVQLAGYTDTQYF. CDR3 in DNA: TGTGCCTGGAGTGTACAACTAGCGGGTTACACAGATACGCAGTATTTT.

The gene calls are TRBV9 and TRBJ1-1; TRBD1 is a possible D gene (5 bases). CDR1 is SGDLS and CDR2 is YYNGEE in the germline V gene. The CDR3 length is 14 residues. V was trimmed by 3 bases and J by 0 bases, leaving 9 bases between them. CDR3 loop: CASSEGNLNTEAFF. As DNA, the CDR3 is TGTGCCAGCAGCGAGGGGAACTTGAACACTGAAGCTTTCTTT.

This clone was picked up one time. V gene TRBV7-9 combines with J gene TRBJ1-6; 9 bases map to TRBD1. Germline V lookup: CDR1 SEHNR, CDR2 FQNEAQ (reference sequence). With V trimmed by 5 bases and J by 7 bases, 6 bases remained unmatched. This CDR3 is 15 amino acids long. CDR3 in amino acids: CASSPPGTGNSPLHF. In DNA form, the CDR3 reads TGTGCCAGCAGCCCGCCCGGGACAGGGAATTCACCCCTCCACTTT.

This chain connects TRBV5-4 to TRBJ2-1; 12 bases align to TRBD2. V gave up 6 bases and J gave up 0 bases; unmatched junction bases: 4. Germline CDR1 is SGHNT and CDR2 is YYREEE (reference sequence). The CDR3 is 16 amino acids. CDR3 coding DNA: TGTGCCAGCACACGACTAGCGGGGGACTCCTACAATGAGCAGTTCTTC. It is translated as CASTRLAGDSYNEQFF.

CDR3 in DNA: TGTGCCACCGGGGGGAGCACAGATACGCAGTATTTT. Protein: CATGGSTDTQYF. The chain couples TRBV6-5 to TRBJ2-3; 7 bases agree with TRBD2. This CDR3 contains 12 residues. V trimming: 10 bases; J trimming: 0 bases; junction bases outside the gene matches: 1. Germline assignment: CDR1 MNHEY and CDR2 SVGAGI.

This chain links TRBV6-6 with TRBJ2-1, with TRBD1 as a possible D gene (6 bases). V dropped 5 bases and J dropped 4 bases, with 18 bases sitting between them. Germline-derived CDR1 and CDR2 are MNHNY and SVGAGI (reference sequence). The CDR3 loop spans 16 amino acids. The CDR3 region is CASSPRTVTQYNEQFF. In nucleotides, the CDR3 is TGTGCCAGCAGTCCGAGGACAGTGACGCAGTACAATGAGCAGTTCTTC.

The J gene is TRBJ2-1, the V gene TRBV6-6; a weak D match, TRBD2 (5 bases). CDR3 size: 12 residues. The V end was cut by 6 bases, the J end by 9 bases, with 12 bases between. Germline V lookup: CDR1 MNHNY, CDR2 SVGAGI (reference sequence). The CDR3 region has the DNA TGTGCCAGCAGCAACCCCGCGGGTGAGCAGTTCTTC. It codes for CASSNPAGEQFF.

The chain links TRBV6-5 to TRBJ1-1, with a tentative D call TRBD1 (5 bases). V gave up 8 bases and J gave up 3 bases, with 16 bases separating them. Germline lookup yields CDR1 MNHEY and CDR2 SVGAGI. The CDR3 contains 14 residues. The chain's CDR3 is CASLLYGGDTEAFF. DNA of the CDR3: TGTGCCAGCCTTCTCTACGGGGGGGACACTGAAGCTTTCTTT.

The rearrangement joins TRBV18 to TRBJ2-1; the match to TRBD2 covers 9 bases. J lost 5 bases, V lost 2 bases, and 7 bases had no gene match. Per germline, CDR1 KGHSH and CDR2 LQKENI. The CDR3 runs to 16 residues. CDR3 bases: TGTGCCAGCTCACCAGCTTGGACTAGCGTGAACAATGAGCAGTTCTTC. Residues: CASSPAWTSVNNEQFF.

V is TRBV7-6 and J is TRBJ2-1; 9 bases agree with TRBD2. The germline V gene encodes CDR1 SGHVS and CDR2 FNYEAQ. The J segment lost 1 base and the V segment lost 6 bases, leaving 4 bases of the junction unmatched. The CDR3 is 15 amino acids. CDR3 nucleotide sequence: TGTGCCAGCAGGGGAAGCGGGGGGTCCTACAATGAGCAGTTCTTC. As protein: CASRGSGGSYNEQFF.

The V call is TRBV7-9, the J call TRBJ2-5, with a possible D match to TRBD1 (6 bases). The V end was cut by 7 bases, the J end by 3 bases, with 15 bases between. The CDR3 runs 14 residues. Germline CDR1 and CDR2: SEHNR and FQNEAQ (reference sequence). The CDR3 nucleotides are TGTGCCAGCAAAATACAGGGACGGGAAGAGACCCAGTACTTC. Its protein is CASKIQGREETQYF.

The chain joins TRBV9 to TRBJ2-1; 9 nucleotides align to TRBD2. This CDR3 has 16 amino acids. V lost 0 bases, J lost 8 bases, and 9 bases stayed unmatched. Germline V CDR1 and CDR2: SGDLS, YYNGEE. CDR3 DNA sequence: TGTGCCAGCAGCGTAGTAAAAGCGGGAGGAATTGATGAGCAGTTCTTC. Protein: CASSVVKAGGIDEQFF.

The rearrangement links TRBV4-3 to TRBJ2-7, with D possibly TRBD1 on 6 matching bases. V lost 1 base, J lost 2 bases, and 12 bases lay in between. From germline, CDR1 is LGHNA and CDR2 YSLEER. The CDR3 is made up of 15 amino acids. CDR3 nucleotide sequence: TGCGCCAGCAGCCAAGGAGCGGCAGGGGCCTACGAGCAGTACTTC. It codes for CASSQGAAGAYEQYF.

This clone was seen just once. This rearrangement joins TRBV6-5 to TRBJ2-1, with TRBD2 matching 10 bases. With V trimmed by 2 bases and J by 1 base, 2 bases remained unmatched. The CDR3 is made up of 16 amino acids. Germline V lookup: CDR1 MNHEY, CDR2 SVGAGI. CDR3 loop: CASSYGLADSYNEQFF. In DNA, the CDR3 is TGTGCCAGCAGTTACGGACTAGCGGATTCCTACAATGAGCAGTTCTTC.

This clone was observed at least ten times. The chain is built from TRBV3-1 (or the pseudogene TRBV3-2) and TRBJ1-1; TRBD1 is a possible D gene (5 bases). Germline loops: CDR1 LGHDT, CDR2 YNNKEL (reference sequence). Trimming pared 1 base from V and 7 bases from J, leaving 10 bases between. CDR3 length equals 13 residues. This CDR3 is CASSQGGGNEAFF. The CDR3 DNA is TGTGCCAGCAGCCAAGGGGGGGGAAATGAAGCTTTCTTT.

The CDR3 protein is CASSPVAGPQNEQFF. DNA of the CDR3: TGTGCCAGCAGCCCCGTAGCGGGACCCCAAAATGAGCAGTTCTTC. The chain is built from TRBV2 and TRBJ2-1; the match to TRBD2 covers 8 bases. The CDR3 contains 15 residues. Germline V CDR1 and CDR2: SNHLY, FYNNEI. With V trimmed by 6 bases and J by 7 bases, 11 bases remained unmatched.

The chain employs TRBV5-4 and TRBJ2-3, with D possibly being TRBD1 (5 bases). The CDR3 has 12 amino acids. Trimming removed 6 bases at V and 3 bases at J, with 8 bases between. Germline CDR1 SGHNT, CDR2 YYREEE (reference sequence). In DNA form, the CDR3 reads TGTGCCAGCATGGCAGGGACAGATACGCAGTATTTT. Its protein is CASMAGTDTQYF.

This clone was picked up one time. The V and J genes are TRBV19 and TRBJ2-5; a weak D match, TRBD2 (6 bases). The germline gives CDR1 LNHDA, CDR2 SQIVND (reference sequence). The germline V and J ends were trimmed by 5 bases and 5 bases, with 15 bases remaining between them. The CDR3 has 14 residues. The CDR3: CASSPGLLGETQYF. The DNA of the CDR3 is TGTGCCAGTAGTCCGGGACTCCTCGGGGAGACCCAGTACTTC.

This rearrangement joins TRBV24-1 to TRBJ1-2; D is perhaps TRBD1 (5 bases). CDR3 length: 21 residues. The V gene's germline CDR1 is KGHDR and CDR2 SFDVKD. Trimming pared 0 bases from V and 4 bases from J, leaving 29 bases between. CDR3 sequence: CATSDLGGDHLGTQRGYGYTF. The CDR3 DNA follows: TGTGCCACCAGTGATTTGGGGGGAGATCATCTGGGGACCCAGCGGGGCTATGGCTACACCTTC.

This chain joins TRBV7-2 and TRBJ1-2; D possibly corresponds to TRBD1 (6 bases). CDR1 and CDR2 from the germline V gene are SGHTA and FQGNSA. Trimming took off 1 base at V and 5 bases at J, with 20 bases between the two ends. There are 17 residues in the CDR3. In nucleotides, the CDR3 is TGTGCCAGCAGCTTAGAACAGGGTCCTATAAACTTGTATGGCTACACCTTC. This encodes CASSLEQGPINLYGYTF.

The chain couples TRBV7-9 to TRBJ2-1; 7 bases agree with TRBD2. The germline V gene encodes CDR1 SEHNR and CDR2 FQNEAQ (reference sequence). V trimming: 4 bases; J trimming: 5 bases; junction bases outside the gene matches: 14. CDR3 length equals 17 residues. CDR3 coding DNA: TGTGCCAGCAGCTCCTCCATCCGACTAGCTATAAACAATGAGCAGTTCTTC. Its protein product is CASSSSIRLAINNEQFF.

The genes are TRBV12-5 and TRBJ1-1; D may be TRBD1 (6 bases). V was clipped by 3 bases and J by 4 bases, with 9 bases between them. This CDR3 is 13 amino acids long. The germline V gene encodes CDR1 LGHNT and CDR2 FRNRAP. The CDR3 loop is CASGLRGATEAFF. The DNA for the CDR3 is TGTGCTAGTGGTTTACGGGGGGCCACTGAAGCTTTCTTT.